This T cell receptor beta chain was captured in a study of blood T cell repertoires in COVID-19. Turning to the study itself: Acute-phase and convalescent COVID-19 samples originated in the United States, Italy and Spain.

As processed by the authors: Amplifying reference gene primers gave estimates of nucleated cell counts. The assay was immunoSEQ multiplex PCR, and TCRdb's table has in-frame clones only and misses some. That table is the source of V, J and clone size, and D and trimming were worked out from the DNA. The data hold approximately 140,000 clones, with just over 85% observed a single time. This CDR3 is built from 15 residues. Germline loops: CDR1 LNHDA, CDR2 SQIVND (reference sequence). The V gene end was trimmed by 3 bases and the J gene end by 2 bases; junction bases not matched to a gene: 5. The chain is built from TRBV19 and TRBJ2-3; TRBD2 matches 7 bases. This receptor was obtained from a man in his 70s with acute or convalescent COVID-19. The specimen sequenced was peripheral blood. The CDR3 region is CASSMGAGATDTQYF. CDR3 in DNA: TGTGCCAGTAGTATGGGTGCGGGAGCCACAGATACGCAGTATTTT.